The rows below give T cell receptor beta chains drawn from one sample of a study of CD8+ T cells in alopecia areata. Using immunoSEQ multiplex PCR, the repertoire was profiled, and TCRdb retains in-frame clones only, with some absent. This repertoire shows more than 12,000 clones, roughly 58% found once; its top ten account for roughly 3.5%. The sample taken for sequencing was CD4+ Tregs sorted from blood. The receptors here all came from a human donor with alopecia areata. The CDR3 runs from the conserved cysteine through the conserved F or W. Each record gives: CDR3 length, clone size, D gene, V gene, J gene, CDR3 DNA, CDR3 protein. The D gene is left open where the match is weak. Size is omitted from some rows. Given values are once, few, many or a class for expanded clones.

>19|NA|TRBD1|TRBV7-3|TRBJ1-2
TGTGCCAGCAGCTTAACCGGACTACGGACAGGGGATTTTAACTATGGCTACACCTTC
CASSLTGLRTGDFNYGYTF
>14|NA|NA|TRBV4-1|TRBJ1-2
TGCGCCAGCAGCCAACCCGGCAGCCTCTATGGCTACACCTTC
CASSQPGSLYGYTF
>13|few|NA|TRBV11-2|TRBJ2-7
TGTGCCAGCAGCTTTCGAAGGGCGAGAGAGCAGTACTTC
CASSFRRAREQYF
>14|few|NA|TRBV27|TRBJ1-1
TGTGCCAGCAGCCTGAGGACGGGGTACACTGAAGCTTTCTTT
CASSLRTGYTEAFF
>15|NA|TRBD1|TRBV9|TRBJ1-2
TGTGCCAGCAGCAACCTGGGACAGTCTAACTATGGCTACACCTTC
CASSNLGQSNYGYTF
>13|few|NA|TRBV7-3|TRBJ1-1
TGTGCCAGCAGCTTAACGGAGAGCACTGAAGCTTTCTTT
CASSLTESTEAFF
>18|NA|TRBD2|TRBV7-2|TRBJ2-2
TGTGCCAGCAGTACCCGCTCGGGGACTAGCGAATTGACCGGGGAGCTGTTTTTT
CASSTRSGTSELTGELFF
>17|few|TRBD2|TRBV7-9|TRBJ2-3
TGTGCCAGCAGCTTAGGCCCAGCGGGAGTAGAATCCGATACGCAGTATTTT
CASSLGPAGVESDTQYF
>17|NA|TRBD1|TRBV7-9|TRBJ1-3
TGTGCCAGCAGCTTCGGCCCGACAGGGGGCTCTGGAAACGCCATATATTTT
CASSFGPTGGSGNAIYF
>14|few|NA|TRBV7-9|TRBJ1-4
TGTGCCAGCAGCGGAGGGATTCCTAATGAAAAACTGTTTTTT
CASSGGIPNEKLFF
>17|NA|NA|TRBV27|TRBJ1-4
TGTGCCAGCAGTCCTCGGTACAACCCACGGGCTAATGAAAAACTGTTTTTT
CASSPRYNPRANEKLFF
>16|few|NA|TRBV28|TRBJ2-2
TGTGCCAGCACCCCCAGCGGCAGTGTAAACACCGGGGAGCTGTTTTTT
CASTPSGSVNTGELFF
>17|NA|TRBD1|TRBV4-1|TRBJ2-7
TGCGCCAGCAGCCCCCTATGGGGGACAGGCGTTTCAAACGAGCAGTACTTC
CASSPLWGTGVSNEQYF
>17|NA|TRBD2|TRBV11-2|TRBJ2-1
TGTGCCAGCAGCTTAGGGCAACTAGCGGGCTCCTACAATGAGCAGTTCTTC
CASSLGQLAGSYNEQFF
>17|NA|TRBD2|TRBV5-1|TRBJ2-1
TGCGCCAGCAGCTTGGCCGGGGGGACTAGCTCAATTAAGGTGCAGTTCTTC
CASSLAGGTSSIKVQFF
>13|NA|NA|TRBV29-1|TRBJ1-5
TGCAGCGTTGGTGAGGATAGCAATCAGCCCCAGCATTTT
CSVGEDSNQPQHF
>14|NA|NA|TRBV18|TRBJ1-2
TGTGCCAGCTCACCAGATAAACAGATCTATGGCTACACCTTC
CASSPDKQIYGYTF
>14|NA|NA|TRBV27|TRBJ1-1
TGTGCCAGCAGTTTCCGCAGGGGTGGCACTGAAGCTTTCTTT
CASSFRRGGTEAFF
>14|NA|NA|TRBV29-1|TRBJ2-6
TGCAGCGCCTTCCTCGACGCTGGGGCCAACGTCCTGACTTTC
CSAFLDAGANVLTF
>15|NA|TRBD1|TRBV5-1|TRBJ2-3
TGCGCCAGCAGCGAGGGGACAGGGGTCGCAGATACGCAGTATTTT
CASSEGTGVADTQYF
>14|few|NA|TRBV7-9|TRBJ1-2
TGTGCCAGCAGCTTAGTGGCGTTCCGGGACGGCTACACCTTC
CASSLVAFRDGYTF
>16|NA|TRBD2|TRBV2|TRBJ2-7
TGTGCCAGCAGCTCTGCAGCGGGAGGTTACTCCTACGAGCAGTACTTC
CASSSAAGGYSYEQYF
>15|NA|NA|TRBV7-2|TRBJ2-4
TGTGCCAGCAGCTTATCGTCGTCATCCAAAAACATTCAGTACTTC
CASSLSSSSKNIQYF
>15|few|NA|TRBV28|TRBJ2-6
TGTGCCAGCAGTTTATCAGGCTCTGGGGCCAACGTCCTGACTTTC
CASSLSGSGANVLTF
>14|NA|TRBD1|TRBV29-1|TRBJ1-1
TGCAGCGTTAAGGGACAGCTCATGAGGACTGAAGCTTTCTTT
CSVKGQLMRTEAFF
>14|few|TRBD1|TRBV6-1|TRBJ1-2
TGTGCCAGCAGTGACGGGACAGCCTTAGGGGGCTACACCTTC
CASSDGTALGGYTF
>13|NA|TRBD2|TRBV5-1|TRBJ2-1
TGCGCCAGCAGGGGCGGGAGTGTGGATGAGCAGTTCTTC
CASRGGSVDEQFF
>16|few|NA|TRBV18|TRBJ2-1
TGTGCCAGCTCTTCGACCACGTCCCAGCGGTTGAATGAGCAGTTCTTC
CASSSTTSQRLNEQFF
>15|once|TRBD1|TRBV19|TRBJ2-7
TGTGCCAGTAGGATTACCGGGACAGGGCTATACGAGCAGTACTTC
CASRITGTGLYEQYF
>14|few|NA|TRBV6-5|TRBJ2-5
TGTGCCAGCAGTGAAATGGCAGGGTTCGAGACCCAGTACTTC
CASSEMAGFETQYF
>13|NA|NA|TRBV25-1|TRBJ2-1
TGTGCCAGCTCCGAGGAGGAGGGGGTTGAGCAGTTCTTC
CASSEEEGVEQFF
>13|few|TRBD1|TRBV7-9|TRBJ1-2
TGTGCCAGCAGCTCGGGGACAGACTATGGCTACACCTTC
CASSSGTDYGYTF
>14|once|TRBD2|TRBV28|TRBJ2-3
TGTGCCAGCAGCCCTCCCCGGGGGGAGCATACGCAGTATTTT
CASSPPRGEHTQYF
>11|NA|NA|TRBV20-1|TRBJ2-3
TGCAGTGCTAGACAAAGTGATACGCAGTATTTT
CSARQSDTQYF
>14|NA|TRBD2|TRBV27|TRBJ2-3
TGTGCCAGCCGCACTAGCGGTAGAACAGATACGCAGTATTTT
CASRTSGRTDTQYF